Below, 21 T cell receptor beta chains from the same sample are listed, as sequenced in a study of beta chain features in type 1 diabetes. The whole isolated RNA underwent reverse transcription, so sequencing captured expressed TCRB transcripts. Data came from immunoSEQ multiplex PCR; TCRdb stores just in-frame clones and leaves some out. The sample includes 200,000 to 250,000 clones, approximately 11% of them seen just once. The sequencing input was central memory CD4+ T cells from blood. The receptors come from a man aged 18-30 years in good health.

Concerning this clone: The same CDR3 can be traced to other DNA sequences in this sample. The rearrangement uses TRBV6-5 and TRBJ1-1; the D is unclear. Germline loops: CDR1 MNHEY, CDR2 SVGAGI. This CDR3 has 12 residues. V lost 5 bases and J lost 2, with 6 bases in between. The CDR3 DNA reads TGTGCCAGCAGTCGCCGAAACACTGAAGCTTTCTTT. It yields the protein CASSRRNTEAFF.

This chain connects TRBV7-2 to TRBJ2-5, with D possibly called TRBD1 or TRBD2 (5 bases each). The CDR3 consists of 14 residues. In germline, CDR1 is SGHTA, CDR2 FQGNSA. Trimming took 1 base from V and 5 from J, leaving 11 bases between them. The CDR3 loop is CASSLGGWGETQYF. CDR3 DNA sequence: TGTGCCAGCAGCTTAGGCGGGTGGGGCGAGACCCAGTACTTC. Full variable domain (outside the CDR3, taken from reference TRBV7-2 and TRBJ2-5): GAGVSQSPSNKVTEKGKDVELRCDPISGHTALYWYRQSLGQGLEFLIYFQGNSAPDKSGLPSDRFSAERTGGSVSTLTIQRTQQEDSAVYLCASSLGGWGETQYFGPGTRLLVL.

V is TRBV10-3 and J is TRBJ1-1; D remains ambiguous. The CDR3 spans 13 residues. Per germline, CDR1 ENHRY and CDR2 SYGVKD. V dropped 4 bases and J dropped 2 bases, with 8 bases sitting between them. CDR3 DNA: TGTGCCATCAGTGTCGGAGAAAACACTGAAGCTTTCTTT. Amino acid sequence: CAISVGENTEAFF.

For the CDR3, the DNA is TGTGCCAGCAGCAGCAAGACAGGCAAAGAGGAGCTGTTTTTT. It is translated as CASSSKTGKEELFF. This chain uses TRBV5-4 with TRBJ2-2; a possible D gene is TRBD1 (6 bases). The V gene lost 4 bases and the J gene lost 10 bases, with 17 bases spanning the gap. The CDR3 covers 14 residues. Germline CDR1 reads SGHNT; CDR2 reads YYREEE (reference sequence).

This clone was counted at least ten times. CDR3 loop: CASSKPAYNEQFF. The DNA for the CDR3 is TGTGCCAGCAGCAAACCGGCCTACAATGAGCAGTTCTTC. The V and J genes are TRBV21-1 and TRBJ2-1; whether TRBD2, the table's D call, matches the DNA was not checked. TRBV21-1 corresponds to a pseudogene. The length of the CDR3 is 13 residues.

This clone was picked up a small number of times. The V and J genes are TRBV10-3 and TRBJ1-1; D unresolved. The CDR3 totals 13 residues. Deletions cut 6 bases from V and 1 base from J, with 9 bases between. Germline loops: CDR1 ENHRY, CDR2 SYGVKD. The CDR3 is CAIRSDQNTEAFF. The DNA of the CDR3 is TGTGCCATCAGATCCGACCAGAACACTGAAGCTTTCTTT.

This clone showed up just a few times. Since a much larger clone is just one base distant, this may be a read error. This rearrangement joins TRBV30 to TRBJ2-1; 7 positions agree with TRBD2. The CDR3 covers 15 residues. V shed 3 bases and J 6 bases; nucleotides not matched to a gene: 11. The V gene's germline CDR1 is GTSNPN and CDR2 SVGIG (reference sequence). The DNA for the CDR3 is TGTGCCTGGAGGGTACCCGGGGGGACCCTCAATGAGCAGTTCTTC. Translation gives CAWRVPGGTLNEQFF.

The chain links TRBV4-1 to TRBJ2-1, with D perhaps matching TRBD1 or TRBD2 (7 bases each). Trimming pared 1 base from V and 8 bases from J, leaving 21 bases between. Germline lookup yields CDR1 MGHRA and CDR2 YSYEKL. The CDR3 covers 17 residues. CDR3: CASSQANLGGGGDEQFF. In DNA, the CDR3 is TGCGCCAGCAGCCAAGCCAACTTGGGAGGGGGCGGTGATGAGCAGTTCTTC.

This clone occurred many times. The gene calls are TRBV11-2 and TRBJ2-7, with 9 bases that match TRBD1. The V segment lost 5 bases and the J segment 2 bases; nucleotides outside the gene matches: 4. The CDR3 has 14 residues. CDR1 is SGHAT, CDR2 FQNNGV, per germline. The CDR3 nucleotides read TGTGCCAGCAGCCGGGACAGGGTGACCTACGAGCAGTACTTC. Translated: CASSRDRVTYEQYF. The full variable domain, its missing parts supplied by reference TRBV11-2 and TRBJ2-7, is EAGVAQSPRYKIIEKRQSVAFWCNPISGHATLYWYQQILGQGPKLLIQFQNNGVVDDSQLPKDRFSAERLKGVDSTLKIQPAKLEDSAVYLCASSRDRVTYEQYFGPGTRLTVT.

This rearrangement joins TRBV5-1 to TRBJ2-3, with 10 bases lining up with TRBD2. This CDR3 is 18 amino acids long. Trimming took 4 bases from V and 0 from J; bases not matched to a gene: 11. Germline CDR1 reads SGHRS; CDR2 reads YFSETQ. In DNA, the CDR3 is TGCGCCAGCAGCCGTTGGACTAGCGGAGACTCTAGCACAGATACGCAGTATTTT. Protein product: CASSRWTSGDSSTDTQYF.

This clone turned up a few times. The chain combines TRBV10-3 with TRBJ2-7; 9 positions agree with TRBD1. This CDR3 contains 15 residues. The V gene's germline CDR1 is ENHRY and CDR2 SYGVKD. The junction had 7 bases not matched to a gene; V was cut back by 4 bases and J by 3 bases. CDR3 sequence: CAISGGTGYGYEQYF. The CDR3 DNA is TGTGCCATCAGTGGAGGGACAGGGTATGGCTACGAGCAGTACTTC.

This clone showed up just a few times. V usage is TRBV28 and J usage is TRBJ2-1, with D perhaps TRBD2 (6 bases). The ends were cut back, 4 bases at V and 10 bases at J, with 20 bases in the middle. Germline CDR1 MDHEN, CDR2 SYDVKM. The CDR3 covers 15 residues. The CDR3 is CASSSGRDFRREQFF. Written as DNA, the CDR3 is TGTGCCAGCAGTTCCGGGCGGGACTTCCGACGGGAGCAGTTCTTC.

In this sample, this clone turned up many times. The genes are TRBV29-1 and TRBJ2-3; tentatively, D is TRBD1 or TRBD2 (5 bases each). The CDR3 is 16 residues long. V was clipped by 5 bases and J by 2 bases, with 20 bases between them. Germline CDR1 reads SQVTM; CDR2 reads ANQGSEA. This chain's CDR3 is CSVRGVSVLSTDTQYF. In DNA form, the CDR3 reads TGCAGCGTTCGAGGGGTTAGCGTCCTCTCCACAGATACGCAGTATTTT.

The chain carries TRBV6-5 and TRBJ2-5; D might be TRBD1 (6 bases). CDR3 length: 13 amino acids. Trimming took off 3 bases at V and 3 bases at J, with 8 bases between the two ends. The germline gives CDR1 MNHEY, CDR2 SVGAGI. The CDR3 loop reads CASSYGQKETQYF. The CDR3 DNA is TGTGCCAGCAGTTATGGACAGAAAGAGACCCAGTACTTC.

Only a few counts were recorded for this clone. The gene calls are TRBV4-2 and TRBJ1-2, with D possibly TRBD1 on 5 matching bases. With 0 bases removed from V and 5 bases from J, the gap between germline ends came to 13 bases. CDR3 length: 15 amino acids. In germline, CDR1 is LGHNA, CDR2 YNFKEQ. CDR3 in amino acids: CASSQDRTRGYGYTF. CDR3 DNA: TGTGCCAGCAGCCAAGATCGCACCCGGGGGTATGGCTACACCTTC.

The chain carries TRBV5-4 and TRBJ2-1, with D maybe TRBD1 (6 bases). Germline CDR1 SGHNT, CDR2 YYREEE (reference sequence). The CDR3 is 15 amino acids. V lost 4 bases and J 5 bases, leaving 16 bases between the germline ends. DNA for the CDR3: TGTGCCAGCAGCCCCGGACAGCGCTTGGACAATGAGCAGTTCTTC. This translates into CASSPGQRLDNEQFF.

The table lists this clone with a few counts. This chain connects TRBV14 to TRBJ2-7; 9 bases match TRBD1. Trimming removed 1 base from V and 3 bases from J; junction bases left unmatched: 7. This CDR3 has 16 amino acids. CDR1 SGHDN and CDR2 FVKESK come from the germline V gene. CDR3 coding DNA: TGTGCCAGCAGCCAAGCGCCGGGACAGGGCGACTACGAGCAGTACTTC. Its protein is CASSQAPGQGDYEQYF.

The CDR3 loop is CASSYLDRLYEQYF. The CDR3 region has the DNA TGTGCCAGCAGTTACCTCGACAGGCTTTACGAGCAGTACTTC. The chain has TRBV6-5 and TRBJ2-7; D is perhaps TRBD1 (6 bases). The germline V and J ends were trimmed by 2 bases and 4 bases, with 12 bases remaining between them. There are 14 residues in the CDR3. Germline CDR1 and CDR2: MNHEY and SVGAGI.

The V call is TRBV5-6, the J call TRBJ1-1; the D is unclear. The CDR3 has 16 residues. Trimming cost V 6 bases and J 5 bases, with 23 bases left between them. Germline values: CDR1 SGHDT, CDR2 YYEEEE. CDR3 bases: TGTGCCAGCACAAAATACACGGCGGGAGTAGGGACTGAAGCTTTCTTT. It is translated as CASTKYTAGVGTEAFF.

The rearrangement uses TRBV25-1 and TRBJ1-1; D is undetermined. This CDR3 region has 14 residues. V lost 6 bases and J 0 bases, leaving 11 bases between the germline ends. Germline V CDR1 and CDR2: MGHDK, SYGVNS. The CDR3 protein is CASSTAFMNTEAFF. The DNA of the CDR3 is TGTGCCAGCAGCACAGCCTTCATGAACACTGAAGCTTTCTTT.

There are a few counts of this clone. The gene calls are TRBV4-1 and TRBJ2-1; TRBD2 matches 11 bases. Trimming removed 1 base from V and 0 bases from J; junction bases left unmatched: 8. Germline V gene lookup returns CDR1 MGHRA and CDR2 YSYEKL. This CDR3 contains 19 residues. CDR3 in amino acids: CASSQGYASGGNSYNEQFF. The CDR3 bases are TGCGCCAGCAGCCAAGGGTATGCTAGCGGGGGGAACTCCTACAATGAGCAGTTCTTC.